The 30 T cell receptor beta chains below were found in one sample sequenced in a study of neurological immune-mediated disorders. One entry per CDR3 protein, called by TCRdb with MiXCR from the 5' RACE reads. The table shows about 50,000 distinct CDR3 sequences, with 16% occurring only once. The specimen sequenced was PBMCs. Receptor source: a man between 60 and 75 years old in good health.

This clonotype was seen repeatedly, ten times or more. The chain employs TRBV5-1 and TRBJ2-1, with D unclear. The CDR3 spans 14 residues. V lost 0 bases, J lost 5 bases, and 9 bases lay in between. Per the germline V gene, CDR1 is SGHRS and CDR2 is YFSETQ. CDR3 protein: CASSLGNSNNEQFF. In nucleotides, the CDR3 is TGCGCCAGCAGCTTGGGGAATAGCAACAATGAGCAGTTCTTC.

This clonotype was observed many times. DNA for the CDR3: TGTGCCAGCAGTTTATTCGCCCCGAACACCGGGGAGCTGTTTTTT. Translation: CASSLFAPNTGELFF. V gene TRBV27 combines with J gene TRBJ2-2; D is ambiguous. The ends were cut back, 1 base at V and 0 bases at J, with 6 bases in the middle. The V gene's germline CDR1 is MNHEY and CDR2 SMNVEV (reference sequence). The CDR3 spans 15 residues.

This clonotype was recorded at least ten times. The CDR3 DNA follows: TGTGCCAGCAGCAAATTAGCGGGAGGAGGGGTAGATACGCAGTATTTT. The encoded protein is CASSKLAGGGVDTQYF. The gene calls are TRBV7-3 and TRBJ2-3, with 10 positions matching TRBD2. In germline, CDR1 is SGHTA, CDR2 FQGTGA. Losses at the gene ends were 5 bases for V and 5 bases for J; bases not matched to a gene: 10. The CDR3 is 16 amino acids.

This clonotype was seen at least ten times. Here the CDR3 DNA reads TGTGCCAGCAGTACTACTAGTTCGCTCTACGAGCAGTACTTC. This codes for CASSTTSSLYEQYF. This sequence joins TRBV28 and TRBJ2-7; tentative D call: TRBD2 (5 bases). In germline, CDR1 is MDHEN, CDR2 SYDVKM. This CDR3 spans 14 amino acids. With 5 bases removed from V and 3 bases from J, the gap between germline ends came to 14 bases.

This clonotype was recorded many times. The chain uses TRBV20-1 and TRBJ2-1; D uncertain. CDR3 size: 12 residues. Deletions cut 3 bases from V and 9 bases from J, with 12 bases between. From germline, CDR1 is DFQATT and CDR2 SNEGSKA (reference sequence). The CDR3 DNA sequence: TGCAGTGCTAGGCGTATCGGTGGTGAGCAGTTCTTC. It specifies CSARRIGGEQFF.

This clonotype was picked up many times. The chain couples TRBV7-2 to TRBJ2-4; weak D call: TRBD2 (7 bases). The CDR3 runs to 17 residues. CDR1 and CDR2 (germline): SGHTA, FQGNSA. Trimming pared 5 bases from V and 1 base from J, leaving 18 bases between. This CDR3 reads CASSGRGGARAKNIQYF. Written as DNA, the CDR3 is TGTGCCAGCAGCGGGAGAGGGGGGGCGCGGGCCAAAAACATTCAGTACTTC.

Ten or more counts support this clonotype. The gene calls are TRBV29-1 and TRBJ2-5, with unresolved D. This CDR3 comprises 12 residues. V was clipped by 4 bases and J by 5 bases, with 11 bases between them. Germline V gives CDR1 SQVTM, CDR2 ANQGSEA. Here the CDR3 reads CSVVGPPETQYF. The CDR3 region has the DNA TGCAGCGTTGTTGGGCCCCCGGAGACCCAGTACTTC.

Note on this clonotype: Compared with germline, one end of the junction differs, possibly owing to a read error. This chain uses TRBV29-1 with TRBJ1-5, with 9 bases identical to TRBD1. The CDR3 has 16 amino acids. Germline lookup yields CDR1 SQVTM and CDR2 ANQGSEA. CDR3 in amino acids: CGVAGTGSRVDQPQNF. Here the CDR3 DNA reads TGCGGCGTCGCCGGGACAGGGAGCAGGGTGGATCAACCCCAGAATTTT.

This clonotype was observed many times. This chain links TRBV2 with TRBJ1-2, with TRBD1 matching 7 bases. This CDR3 is 13 amino acids long. Trimming removed 7 bases from V and 5 bases from J; junction bases left unmatched: 7. CDR1 is SNHLY and CDR2 is FYNNEI in the germline V gene. The CDR3: CASKSTGAYGYTF. CDR3 nucleotide sequence: TGTGCCAGCAAATCAACAGGGGCGTATGGCTACACCTTC. Complete variable domain (other parts from reference TRBV2 and TRBJ1-2): EPEVTQTPSHQVTQMGQEVILRCVPISNHLYFYWYRQILGQKVEFLVSFYNNEISEKSEIFDDQFSVERPDGSNFTLKIRSTKLEDSAMYFCASKSTGAYGYTFGSGTRLTVV.

This clonotype was counted ten times or more. The chain carries TRBV7-9 and TRBJ2-1; the D is unclear. Trimming cost V 1 base and J 4 bases, with 11 bases left between them. Germline V gene lookup returns CDR1 SEHNR and CDR2 FQNEAQ (reference sequence). CDR3 size: 15 residues. The CDR3 region is CASSLGATSYNEQFF. The DNA for the CDR3 is TGTGCCAGCAGCTTAGGTGCTACCTCATACAATGAGCAGTTCTTC.

This clonotype was seen many times. V usage is TRBV20-1 and J usage is TRBJ2-3, with 12 bases matching TRBD2. Per the germline V gene, CDR1 is DFQATT and CDR2 is SNEGSKA (reference sequence). V was clipped by 0 bases and J by 1 base; unmatched bases: 11. The CDR3 sequence is 19 residues long. As DNA, the CDR3 is TGCAGTGCTAGAGATTTGAGGCTAGCGGGAGGGCGCGGCACAGATACGCAGTATTTT. Translation gives CSARDLRLAGGRGTDTQYF.

This clonotype was seen repeatedly, ten times or more. The J gene is TRBJ2-7, the V gene TRBV7-2; D is perhaps TRBD1 (5 bases). The CDR3 is 14 residues long. CDR1 and CDR2 from the germline V gene are SGHTA and FQGNSA. Trimming removed 3 bases from V and 0 bases from J, with 9 bases in between. CDR3 bases: TGTGCCAGCAGCTTCAGGGCAGGCTCCTACGAGCAGTACTTC. It codes for CASSFRAGSYEQYF.

This clonotype was observed many times. This chain links TRBV3-1 with TRBJ2-1; D might be TRBD2 (6 bases). Per germline, CDR1 LGHDT and CDR2 YNNKEL (reference sequence). V was shortened by 2 bases and J by 3 bases, with 17 bases between the two germline ends. The CDR3 has 17 amino acids. The CDR3: CASSQKGHGRGYNEQFF. CDR3 DNA: TGTGCCAGCAGCCAAAAGGGCCATGGGCGGGGCTACAATGAGCAGTTCTTC.

This clonotype was recorded many times. The chain carries TRBV12-5 and TRBJ1-6; the D is unclear. The CDR3 has 12 residues. In germline, CDR1 is LGHNT, CDR2 FRNRAP. V lost 7 bases to trimming and J lost 5 bases, with 6 bases between them. The CDR3 coding sequence is TGTGCTAGTGCCGTCGATAATTCACCCCTCCACTTT. As protein: CASAVDNSPLHF.

In its sample, this clonotype was seen many times. This chain connects TRBV12-3 or TRBV12-4 to TRBJ2-7; D might be TRBD1 (7 bases). Trimming stripped 6 bases from V and 4 bases from J, with 13 bases between. The CDR3 extends over 13 amino acids. In nucleotides, the CDR3 is TGTGCCAGCAGCCTGCGGGACAGTTACGAGCAGTACTTC. Translation: CASSLRDSYEQYF.

This clonotype has only a few counts. A much larger clone differs from this one at a single base, so this may be a read error. The chain couples TRBV27 to TRBJ2-7; possibly TRBD1 for D (6 bases). This CDR3 has 13 amino acids. From germline, CDR1 is MNHEY and CDR2 SMNVEV (reference sequence). V lost 10 bases and J 7 bases, leaving 20 bases between the germline ends. The CDR3 DNA reads as TGTGCCACCCGGCACAGGGCTTTGGGGGAGCAGTACTTC. Protein sequence: CATRHRALGEQYF.

This clonotype was counted at least ten times. The chain employs TRBV5-1 and TRBJ2-1, with TRBD2 matching over 8 bases. The CDR3 has 16 residues. Germline V gene lookup returns CDR1 SGHRS and CDR2 YFSETQ. J lost 1 base, V lost 4 bases, and 7 bases had no gene match. DNA of the CDR3: TGCGCCAGCAGCCTCTATAGCGGGATTTCCTACAATGAGCAGTTCTTC. Amino acid sequence: CASSLYSGISYNEQFF.

At least ten counts were recorded for this clonotype. The rearrangement joins TRBV28 to TRBJ2-7; 9 nucleotides match TRBD1. Germline CDR1 reads MDHEN; CDR2 reads SYDVKM. CDR3 length equals 14 residues. Losses at the gene ends were 3 bases for V and 5 bases for J; bases not matched to a gene: 5. The DNA of the CDR3 is TGTGCCAGCAGTTTTGGGACAGGGATCGACGAGCAGTACTTC. Residues: CASSFGTGIDEQYF.

In the case of this clonotype: Mismatch with germline at one junction end may stem from a read error. This rearrangement joins TRBV5-5 to TRBJ2-3; 10 bases match TRBD1. CDR1 and CDR2 (germline): SGHKS, YYEKEE (reference sequence). The length of the CDR3 is 16 residues. The CDR3 coding sequence is TGTGCCAGCAGCTTTGGACCGACAGGGGGCACAGATATGCAGTATTTT. This translates into CASSFGPTGGTDMQYF.

This clonotype was observed many times. This rearrangement joins TRBV5-1 to TRBJ2-5; TRBD1 might be the D (5 bases). The CDR3 extends over 16 amino acids. V lost 3 bases and J 1 base, leaving 16 bases between the germline ends. Germline V CDR1 and CDR2: SGHRS, YFSETQ. For the CDR3, the DNA is TGCGCCAGCAGCTCCGGTTTTTTTCAGGGCCAAGAGACCCAGTACTTC. It yields the protein CASSSGFFQGQETQYF.

The CDR3 loop is CSASGNGQAMKPQHF. The CDR3 DNA sequence: TGCAGTGCTAGTGGTAATGGACAGGCCATGAAGCCCCAGCATTTT. The chain recombines TRBV20-1 with TRBJ1-5, with 7 bases matching TRBD1. V lost 3 bases and J lost 8; bases outside the gene matches: 13. Germline assignment: CDR1 DFQATT and CDR2 SNEGSKA (reference sequence). This CDR3 contains 15 residues.

This clonotype was found a few times. This could be a read error, since a much larger clone is one nucleotide away. The chain uses TRBV10-3 and TRBJ2-7; 9 positions match TRBD2. V gave up 0 bases and J gave up 6 bases; unmatched junction bases: 6. The CDR3 runs to 15 residues. CDR1 is ENHRY, CDR2 SYGVKD, per germline. The CDR3 coding sequence is TGTGCCATCAGTGAGTCCGTAACAGCGGGGGGCGAGCAGTACTTC. Its protein is CAISESVTAGGEQYF.

In this sample, this clonotype turned up many times. CDR3 bases: TGCAGTGCTAGAGGGAAAGTGGAAGATACGCAGTATTTT. The encoded protein is CSARGKVEDTQYF. This chain uses TRBV20-1 with TRBJ2-3; D is ambiguous. Between the trimmed V and J ends, which lost 1 base and 5 bases, there was a span of 10 bases. The CDR3 has 13 residues. CDR1 is DFQATT, CDR2 SNEGSKA, per germline (reference sequence).

This clonotype was seen ten or more times. J is TRBJ2-7 and V is TRBV6-5, with D possibly being TRBD1 (5 bases). CDR1 and CDR2 (germline): MNHEY, SVGAGI. There are 13 residues in the CDR3. The V end lost 7 bases, the J end lost 3 bases, and 13 bases lay between the germline ends. CDR3 DNA sequence: TGTGCCAGCATCGACAGAAGCCACTACGAGCAGTACTTC. This encodes CASIDRSHYEQYF.

About this clonotype: This clone may be a read error of a much larger clone one base away. The rearrangement links TRBV7-9 to TRBJ2-7; 9 bases fit TRBD2. CDR3 length: 16 amino acids. Germline values: CDR1 SEHNR, CDR2 FQNEAQ (reference sequence). CDR3 in DNA: TGTGCCAACAGCTTAGCGGGTAAAGCGGGAGGTGGCGAGCAGCACTTC. It yields the protein CANSLAGKAGGGEQHF. Full variable domain (remainder filled in from reference TRBV7-9 and TRBJ2-7): DTGVSQNPRHKITKRGQNVTFRCDPISEHNRLYWYRQTLGQGPEFLTYFQNEAQLEKSRLLSDRFSAERPKGSFSTLEIQRTEQGDSAMYLCANSLAGKAGGGEQHFGPGTRLTVT.

This clonotype occurred many times. V gene TRBV11-1 combines with J gene TRBJ2-3, with 15 bases aligning to TRBD2. CDR3 size: 17 residues. V gave up 3 bases and J gave up 11 bases; unmatched junction bases: 12. Germline values: CDR1 SGHAT, CDR2 FQDESV (reference sequence). The CDR3 DNA reads as TGTGCCAGCAGCTTCGACCTTGGACTAGCGGGAGGGGTTATGCAGTATTTT. The encoded protein is CASSFDLGLAGGVMQYF.

This chain uses TRBV29-1 with TRBJ2-1; D is possibly TRBD1 (5 bases). Germline V gives CDR1 SQVTM, CDR2 ANQGSEA. CDR3 length equals 13 residues. Trimming stripped 7 bases from V and 4 bases from J, with 14 bases between. This chain's CDR3 is CSGWGAVYNEQFF. DNA of the CDR3: TGCAGCGGGTGGGGCGCGGTTTACAATGAGCAGTTCTTC.

This clonotype was picked up many times. J is TRBJ1-1 and V is TRBV5-1; TRBD1 agrees at 8 bases. V dropped 1 base and J dropped 1; count of bases not matched to a gene: 6. CDR3 length: 16 residues. CDR1 is SGHRS, CDR2 YFSETQ, per germline. The CDR3 is CASSLWRQGRNTEAFF. CDR3 coding DNA: TGCGCCAGCAGCTTGTGGCGACAGGGGAGGAACACTGAAGCTTTCTTT. Full variable domain (rest looked up from reference TRBV5-1 and TRBJ1-1): KAGVTQTPRYLIKTRGQQVTLSCSPISGHRSVSWYQQTPGQGLQFLFEYFSETQRNKGNFPGRFSGRQFSNSRSEMNVSTLELGDSALYLCASSLWRQGRNTEAFFGQGTRLTVV.

This clonotype has ten or more counts. The chain combines TRBV7-2 with TRBJ1-6; 7 bases are shared with TRBD1. The CDR3 is 16 residues long. V trimming: 3 bases; J trimming: 5 bases; junction bases outside the gene matches: 7. CDR1 and CDR2 from the germline V gene are SGHTA and FQGNSA. DNA of the CDR3: TGTGCCAGCAGCTTTCGCGCAGGGGGGGATAATTCACCCCTCCACTTT. This encodes CASSFRAGGDNSPLHF.

J is TRBJ2-1 and V is TRBV7-9; D uncertain. Germline-derived CDR1 and CDR2 are SEHNR and FQNEAQ (reference sequence). V lost 4 bases, J lost 6 bases, and 10 bases lay in between. CDR3 length: 13 residues. The CDR3 DNA follows: TGTGCCAGCAGCTCTCTTGTGGCCAATGAGCAGTTCTTC. This encodes CASSSLVANEQFF.